These T cell receptor beta chains were read from a single sample in a study of STAT5B mutations in CD4+ large granular lymphocyte leukemia. Assay: immunoSEQ multiplex PCR; the TCRdb copy retains only in-frame clones and omits some. The table includes tens of thousands of clones, roughly four fifths detected once. Sequenced sample: CD4+ T cells from blood buffy coats. The receptor source for this set is a human donor in good health. Both conserved end residues are part of each CDR3. A D gene is named only where the DNA matches it firmly. The listing skips clone size in some rows; elsewhere it reads once, few, many or a size class.

D gene,V gene,CDR3 length,clone size,J gene,CDR3 protein,CDR3 DNA
TRBD2,TRBV18,15,once,TRBJ2-1,CASSELAVRENEQFF,TGTGCCAGCTCAGAACTAGCGGTCCGTGAGAATGAGCAGTTCTTC
TRBD2,TRBV5-6,13,-,TRBJ2-3,CASSLAGADTQYF,TGTGCCAGCAGCTTAGCGGGAGCAGATACGCAGTATTTT
-,TRBV6-6,14,-,TRBJ1-2,CASSYPTGGNGYTF,TGTGCCAGCAGTTACCCGACAGGCGGTAATGGCTACACCTTC
TRBD2,TRBV4-2,18,-,TRBJ2-5,CASSQDRGTSGDQETQYF,TGTGCCAGCAGCCAAGACAGGGGGACTAGCGGGGACCAAGAGACCCAGTACTTC
-,TRBV5-1,14,-,TRBJ1-1,CASSLGTTNTEAFF,TGCGCCAGCAGCTTGGGTACAACGAACACTGAAGCTTTCTTT
-,TRBV19,14,-,TRBJ2-5,CASSIGTEKETQYF,TGTGCCAGTAGTATAGGGACGGAAAAAGAGACCCAGTACTTC
-,TRBV7-6,14,-,TRBJ1-1,CASSLVGRDTEAFF,TGTGCCAGCAGCTTAGTGGGCAGGGACACTGAAGCTTTCTTT
TRBD2,TRBV5-1,15,-,TRBJ2-3,CASSSKAGVTDTQYF,TGCGCCAGCAGCAGCAAAGCGGGGGTCACAGATACGCAGTATTTT
TRBD1,TRBV30,15,-,TRBJ1-4,CAWGPTGTGREKLFF,TGTGCCTGGGGGCCCACCGGGACAGGGAGAGAAAAACTGTTTTTT
-,TRBV7-9,11,-,TRBJ2-1,CASVGYNEQFF,TGTGCCAGCGTAGGGTACAATGAGCAGTTCTTC
-,TRBV19,13,-,TRBJ1-5,CASSRDSNQPQHF,TGTGCCAGTAGTAGGGATAGCAATCAGCCCCAGCATTTT
-,TRBV6-1,16,few,TRBJ1-6,CASSDTLLVSNSPLHF,TGTGCCAGCAGTGACACCCTGTTGGTCTCGAATTCACCCCTCCACTTT
-,TRBV19,13,-,TRBJ1-1,CASSHRQALEAFF,TGTGCCAGTAGCCACCGACAGGCTCTGGAAGCTTTCTTT
TRBD2,TRBV6-1,14,-,TRBJ2-3,CASSPSGGWDTQYF,TGTGCCAGCAGTCCTAGCGGGGGCTGGGATACGCAGTATTTT
-,TRBV19,11,-,TRBJ2-7,CATGALGEQYF,TGTGCCACCGGAGCCCTGGGCGAGCAGTACTTC
-,TRBV5-4,15,once,TRBJ2-3,CASSPRGSATDTQYF,TGTGCCAGCAGCCCGAGAGGGTCCGCGACAGATACGCAGTATTTT
-,TRBV7-2,14,once,TRBJ1-1,CASSLKGIQEKAFF,TGTGCCAGCAGCTTAAAGGGAATCCAGGAGAAAGCTTTCTTT
-,TRBV6-6,15,once,TRBJ1-5,CASRSGSSSNQPQHF,TGTGCCAGCAGATCAGGGTCTTCGAGCAATCAGCCCCAGCATTTT
TRBD1,TRBV29-1,12,few,TRBJ1-2,CSVEQGVYGYTF,TGCAGCGTTGAACAGGGGGTCTATGGCTACACCTTC
-,TRBV30,12,few,TRBJ1-2,CAWSVHRNGYTF,TGTGCCTGGAGTGTCCACCGGAATGGCTACACCTTC
TRBD1,TRBV7-7,14,-,TRBJ2-2,CASSPNRGTGELFF,TGTGCCAGCAGTCCTAACAGGGGAACCGGGGAGCTGTTTTTT
-,TRBV11-3,14,-,TRBJ1-2,CASSLAGANYGYTF,TGTGCCAGCAGCTTAGCAGGAGCTAACTATGGCTACACCTTC
-,TRBV10-3,16,-,TRBJ2-6,CAIMRAGDSGANVLTF,TGTGCCATCATGCGTGCAGGAGACTCTGGGGCCAACGTCCTGACTTTC
TRBD2,TRBV18,14,-,TRBJ2-7,CASSLGTSDDEQYF,TGTGCCAGCTCACTGGGGACTAGCGACGACGAGCAGTACTTC
TRBD2,TRBV19,14,few,TRBJ2-3,CASSPSGGADTQYF,TGTGCCAGTAGCCCTAGCGGGGGGGCAGATACGCAGTATTTT
-,TRBV7-6,14,-,TRBJ2-3,CASSFPGKTDTQYF,TGTGCCAGCAGCTTTCCCGGAAAAACAGATACGCAGTATTTT
-,TRBV5-1,19,-,TRBJ1-6,CASSEAGTILTAENSPLHF,TGCGCCAGCAGCGAAGCAGGTACGATCTTGACCGCCGAGAATTCACCCCTCCACTTT
TRBD2,TRBV15,14,-,TRBJ2-1,CATSRSGGGHPQFF,TGTGCCACCAGCAGATCCGGGGGGGGACATCCACAGTTCTTC
-,TRBV18,17,-,TRBJ2-6,CASSPQRPQAGANVLTF,TGTGCCAGCTCACCGCAGAGGCCTCAGGCTGGGGCCAACGTCCTGACTTTC
-,TRBV7-8,13,once,TRBJ2-5,CASSLAGRETQYF,TGTGCCAGCAGCTTAGCCGGGAGAGAGACCCAGTACTTC
TRBD2,TRBV7-6,16,-,TRBJ2-5,CASSLFGTSVQETQYF,TGTGCCAGCAGCTTATTCGGGACTAGCGTGCAAGAGACCCAGTACTTC
TRBD2,TRBV18,15,-,TRBJ2-7,CASSPPSSGSYEQYF,TGTGCCAGCTCACCACCGTCTAGCGGCTCCTACGAGCAGTACTTC
TRBD1,TRBV19,15,-,TRBJ1-4,CASSSHRGRSEKLFF,TGTGCCAGTAGTTCACACAGGGGCCGTAGTGAAAAACTGTTTTTT
-,TRBV7-6,15,-,TRBJ2-1,CASSLSRFREGEQFF,TGTGCCAGCAGCCTTAGTAGGTTTCGCGAGGGTGAGCAGTTCTTC
TRBD2,TRBV5-1,17,-,TRBJ2-1,CASSPTSGGRSYNEQFF,TGCGCCAGCAGCCCGACTAGCGGGGGGAGATCCTACAATGAGCAGTTCTTC
-,TRBV5-6,12,once,TRBJ1-2,CASSLSSYGYTF,TGTGCCAGCAGCTTATCTAGTTATGGCTACACCTTC
-,TRBV18,13,-,TRBJ2-1,CASSYDRDNEQFF,TGTGCCAGCTCATACGACAGAGACAATGAGCAGTTCTTC
TRBD1,TRBV11-3,15,-,TRBJ2-7,CASSLAGQGAREQYF,TGTGCCAGCAGCTTGGCCGGACAGGGGGCTCGGGAGCAGTACTTC
TRBD1,TRBV28,16,-,TRBJ1-2,CASSSHGQGANYGYTF,TGTGCCAGCAGTAGCCACGGACAGGGGGCTAACTATGGCTACACCTTC
-,TRBV19,13,-,TRBJ2-3,CASMDKFTDTQYF,TGTGCCAGTATGGACAAATTCACAGATACGCAGTATTTT
-,TRBV19,14,-,TRBJ1-2,CASSIPGKGYGYTF,TGTGCCAGTAGTATCCCCGGGAAGGGCTATGGCTACACCTTC
-,TRBV7-9,16,-,TRBJ1-2,CASNPDSVSTNYGYTF,TGTGCCAGCAACCCGGACAGCGTTTCCACTAACTATGGCTACACCTTC
-,TRBV28,15,-,TRBJ2-7,CASSSGQGSYYEQYF,TGTGCCAGCAGCTCGGGCCAGGGCAGTTACTACGAGCAGTACTTC
-,TRBV4-2,15,-,TRBJ2-3,CASSQDRRGTDTQYF,TGTGCCAGCAGCCAAGATCGGAGAGGCACAGATACGCAGTATTTT
TRBD2,TRBV4-3,14,-,TRBJ2-1,CASSQDGTSGEQFF,TGCGCCAGCAGCCAAGATGGTACTAGCGGTGAGCAGTTCTTC
-,TRBV28,14,-,TRBJ2-3,CASNRGNPTDTQYF,TGTGCCAGCAACAGAGGGAATCCCACAGATACGCAGTATTTT
-,TRBV6-5,14,once,TRBJ2-6,CATRGSSGANVLTF,TGTGCCACCCGAGGGAGCTCTGGGGCCAACGTCCTGACTTTC
-,TRBV9,14,-,TRBJ2-1,CASTSGNSYNEQFF,TGTGCCAGCACTTCAGGTAACTCCTACAATGAGCAGTTCTTC
-,TRBV4-2,14,once,TRBJ2-1,CASSQDRRSGEQFF,TGTGCCAGCAGCCAAGATCGTAGGTCCGGGGAGCAGTTCTTC
-,TRBV5-1,15,-,TRBJ2-1,CASSLWTPGESEQFF,TGCGCCAGCAGCTTGTGGACCCCTGGGGAGAGTGAGCAGTTCTTC
-,TRBV7-6,14,-,TRBJ2-1,CASSHRLAGNEQFF,TGTGCCAGCAGCCACCGTTTAGCAGGGAATGAGCAGTTCTTC
TRBD2,TRBV7-2,17,-,TRBJ2-1,CASSLVTLAGTYNEQFF,TGTGCCAGCAGCTTAGTTACACTAGCGGGGACCTACAATGAGCAGTTCTTC
-,TRBV7-6,14,once,TRBJ2-6,CASSQRSGANVLTF,TGTGCCAGCAGCCAACGGTCTGGGGCCAACGTCCTGACTTTC
TRBD2,TRBV7-9,16,once,TRBJ2-1,CASSPVLAGGRNEQFF,TGTGCCAGCAGCCCTGTACTAGCGGGAGGAAGGAATGAGCAGTTCTTC
-,TRBV7-9,14,-,TRBJ2-2,CASSLAGLTGELFF,TGTGCCAGCAGCTTAGCAGGGCTCACCGGGGAGCTGTTTTTT
-,TRBV7-2,15,-,TRBJ2-7,CASSLASGQSYEQYF,TGTGCCAGCAGCTTAGCGTCAGGGCAATCCTACGAGCAGTACTTC